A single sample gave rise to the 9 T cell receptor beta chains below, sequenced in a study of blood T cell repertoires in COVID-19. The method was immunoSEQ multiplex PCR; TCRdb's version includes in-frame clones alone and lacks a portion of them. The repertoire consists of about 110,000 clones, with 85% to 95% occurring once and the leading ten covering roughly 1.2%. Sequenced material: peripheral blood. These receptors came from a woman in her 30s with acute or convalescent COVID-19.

The CDR3 sequence: CASSQELNYGYTF. The CDR3 nucleotides read TGTGCCAGCAGCCAAGAACTTAACTATGGCTACACCTTC. The chain links TRBV14 to TRBJ1-2; D is unclear. V dropped 0 bases and J dropped 1 base, with 3 bases sitting between them. The CDR3 consists of 13 residues. From germline, CDR1 is SGHDN and CDR2 FVKESK.

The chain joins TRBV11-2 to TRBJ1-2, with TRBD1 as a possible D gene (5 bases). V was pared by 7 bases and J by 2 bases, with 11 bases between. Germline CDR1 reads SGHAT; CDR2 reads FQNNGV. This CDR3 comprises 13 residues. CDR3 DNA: TGTGCCAGCAAGCGGGGGGGGAACTATGGCTACACCTTC. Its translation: CASKRGGNYGYTF.

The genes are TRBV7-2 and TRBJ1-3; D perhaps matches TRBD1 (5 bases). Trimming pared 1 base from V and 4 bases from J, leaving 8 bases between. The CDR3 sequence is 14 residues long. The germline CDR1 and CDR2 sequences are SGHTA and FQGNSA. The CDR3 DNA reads TGTGCCAGCAGCTTAGTCGCAGGGGGAAACACCATATATTTT. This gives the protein CASSLVAGGNTIYF. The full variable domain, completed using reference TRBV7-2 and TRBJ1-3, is GAGVSQSPSNKVTEKGKDVELRCDPISGHTALYWYRQSLGQGLEFLIYFQGNSAPDKSGLPSDRFSAERTGGSVSTLTIQRTQQEDSAVYLCASSLVAGGNTIYFGEGSWLTVV.

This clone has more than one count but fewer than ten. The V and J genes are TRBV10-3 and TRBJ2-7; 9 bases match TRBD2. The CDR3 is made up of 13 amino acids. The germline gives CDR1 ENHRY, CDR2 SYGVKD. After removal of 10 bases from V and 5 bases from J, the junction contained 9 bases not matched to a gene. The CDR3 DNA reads TGTGCCACCTATAGCGGGGGATTAAACGAGCAGTACTTC. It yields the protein CATYSGGLNEQYF.

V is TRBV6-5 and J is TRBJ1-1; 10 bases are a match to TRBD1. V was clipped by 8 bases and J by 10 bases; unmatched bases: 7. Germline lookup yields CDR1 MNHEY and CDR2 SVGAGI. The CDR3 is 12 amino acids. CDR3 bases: TGTGCCAGCTGCCCTGGGACAGGGGCAGCTTTCTTT. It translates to CASCPGTGAAFF.

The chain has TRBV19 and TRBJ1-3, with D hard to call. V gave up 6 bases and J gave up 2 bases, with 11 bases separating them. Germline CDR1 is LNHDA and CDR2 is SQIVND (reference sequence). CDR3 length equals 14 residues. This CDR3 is CASRRTVAGNTIYF. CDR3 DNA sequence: TGTGCCAGTAGAAGGACTGTAGCTGGAAACACCATATATTTT.

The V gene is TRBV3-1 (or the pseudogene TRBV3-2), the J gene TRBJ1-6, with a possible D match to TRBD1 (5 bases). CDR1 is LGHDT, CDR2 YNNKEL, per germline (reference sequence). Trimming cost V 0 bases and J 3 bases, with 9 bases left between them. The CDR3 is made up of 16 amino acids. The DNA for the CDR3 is TGTGCCAGCAGCCAAGAACCAGGGAACTATAATTCACCCCTCCACTTT. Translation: CASSQEPGNYNSPLHF.

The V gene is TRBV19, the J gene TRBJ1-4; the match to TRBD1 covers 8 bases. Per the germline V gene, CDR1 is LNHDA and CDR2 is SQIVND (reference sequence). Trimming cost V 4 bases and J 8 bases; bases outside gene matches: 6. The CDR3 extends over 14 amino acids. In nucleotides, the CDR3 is TGTGCCAGTAGTACGCCAGGGGGCTTGGAAAAACTGTTTTTT. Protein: CASSTPGGLEKLFF.

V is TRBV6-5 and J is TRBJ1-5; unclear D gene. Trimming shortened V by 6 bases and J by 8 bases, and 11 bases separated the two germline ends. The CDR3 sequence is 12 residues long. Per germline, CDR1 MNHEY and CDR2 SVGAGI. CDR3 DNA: TGTGCCAGCAGGCGGGGAGCGGAGCCCCAGCATTTT. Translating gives CASRRGAEPQHF.